This T cell receptor (beta chain) was recovered during a study of regulatory T cells in long-lasting Graves disease. General study results and limits: Whereas 966 public clonotypes were shared by new patients, persistent patients shared more, at approximately 2,700.

Germline lookup yields CDR1 MNHNS and CDR2 SASEGT. J lost 5 bases, V lost 7 bases, and 15 bases had no gene match. The CDR3 is 16 residues long. With iRepertoire HTBI primers and Arm-PCR of CDR3 regions, TCR beta libraries were built. TCRdb re-analysed the multiplex PCR reads in MiXCR, keeping a single row per CDR3 protein. The sample contains roughly 420,000 distinct CDR3 sequences, less than 20% of which appear only once. Time point denoted: newly diagnosed GD, antithyroid drugs for less than 3 months. TCR sequences were obtained from RNA taken from PBMCs. About this clonotype itself: Its specificity is unknown.

These data also featured in a second study, about T cells in Graves' hyperthyroidism and ophthalmopathy.

The TCR comes from a woman in her 30s with Graves disease. The genes are TRBV6-1 and TRBJ1-1; TRBD1 matches at 8 bases. The sample here was peripheral blood mononuclear cells (PBMCs), taken at new diagnosis, from a patient treated with antithyroid drugs. This CDR3 is CASIAPPGQAGTEAFF. CDR3 DNA sequence: TGTGCCAGCATCGCACCCCCGGGACAGGCAGGGACTGAAGCTTTCTTT.